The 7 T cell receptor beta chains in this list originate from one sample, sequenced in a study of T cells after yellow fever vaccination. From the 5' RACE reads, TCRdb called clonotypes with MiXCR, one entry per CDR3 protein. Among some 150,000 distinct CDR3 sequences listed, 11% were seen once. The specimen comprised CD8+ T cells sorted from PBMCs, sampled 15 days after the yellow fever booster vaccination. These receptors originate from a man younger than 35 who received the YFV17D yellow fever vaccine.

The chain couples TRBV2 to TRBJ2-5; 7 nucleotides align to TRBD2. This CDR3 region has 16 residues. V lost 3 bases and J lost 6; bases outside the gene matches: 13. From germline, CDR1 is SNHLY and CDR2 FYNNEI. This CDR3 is CASSDGSGLVPQTQYF. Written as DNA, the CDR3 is TGTGCCAGCAGTGACGGTAGCGGGTTAGTCCCGCAGACCCAGTACTTC.

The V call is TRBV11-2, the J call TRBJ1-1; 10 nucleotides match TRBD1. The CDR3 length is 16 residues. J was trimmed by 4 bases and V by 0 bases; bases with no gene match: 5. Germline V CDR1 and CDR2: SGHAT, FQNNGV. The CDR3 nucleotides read TGTGCCAGCAGCTTAGACCCGGGACAGGGGAGCACTGAAGCTTTCTTT. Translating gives CASSLDPGQGSTEAFF.

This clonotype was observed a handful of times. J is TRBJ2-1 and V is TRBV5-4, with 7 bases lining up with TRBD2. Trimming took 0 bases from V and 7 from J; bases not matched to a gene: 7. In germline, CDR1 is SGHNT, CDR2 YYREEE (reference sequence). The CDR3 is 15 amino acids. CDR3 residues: CASSLGPGGRNEQFF. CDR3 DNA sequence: TGTGCCAGCAGCTTGGGACCGGGGGGAAGAAATGAGCAGTTCTTC.

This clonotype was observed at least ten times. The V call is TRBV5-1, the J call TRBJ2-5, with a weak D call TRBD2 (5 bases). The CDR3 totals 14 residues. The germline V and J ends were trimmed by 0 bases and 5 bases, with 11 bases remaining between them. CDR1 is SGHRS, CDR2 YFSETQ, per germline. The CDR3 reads CASSLGRGPETQYF. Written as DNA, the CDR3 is TGCGCCAGCAGCTTGGGACGCGGGCCGGAGACCCAGTACTTC. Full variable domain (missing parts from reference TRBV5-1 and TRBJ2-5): KAGVTQTPRYLIKTRGQQVTLSCSPISGHRSVSWYQQTPGQGLQFLFEYFSETQRNKGNFPGRFSGRQFSNSRSEMNVSTLELGDSALYLCASSLGRGPETQYFGPGTRLLVL.

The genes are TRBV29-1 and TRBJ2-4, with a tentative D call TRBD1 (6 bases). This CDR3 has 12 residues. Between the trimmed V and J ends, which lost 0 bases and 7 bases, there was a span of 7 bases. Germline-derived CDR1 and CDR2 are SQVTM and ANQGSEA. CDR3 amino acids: CSVEDQGNIQYF. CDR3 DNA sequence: TGCAGCGTTGAAGATCAGGGGAACATTCAGTACTTC.

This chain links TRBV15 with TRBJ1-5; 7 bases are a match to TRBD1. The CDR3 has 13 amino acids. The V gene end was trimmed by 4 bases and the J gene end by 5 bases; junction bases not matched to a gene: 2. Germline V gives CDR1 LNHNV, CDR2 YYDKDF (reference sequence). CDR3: CATSTRGHQPQHF. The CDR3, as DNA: TGTGCCACCAGCACAAGGGGGCATCAGCCCCAGCATTTT.

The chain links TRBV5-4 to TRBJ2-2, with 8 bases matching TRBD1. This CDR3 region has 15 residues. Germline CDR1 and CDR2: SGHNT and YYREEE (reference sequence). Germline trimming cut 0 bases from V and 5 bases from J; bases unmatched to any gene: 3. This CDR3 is CASSLAQGATGELFF. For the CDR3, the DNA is TGTGCCAGCAGCTTGGCGCAGGGGGCGACCGGGGAGCTGTTTTTT.